Listed below are T cell receptor beta chains from one sample, sequenced in a study of cytomegalovirus exposure and HLA in healthy donors. Produced via immunoSEQ multiplex PCR; TCRdb's table is partial and in-frame only. The sample lists roughly 110,000 clones; roughly 74% were seen once. The material sequenced was PBMCs. The receptor source for this set is a man aged 35-49 years in good health and CMV-seronegative. CDR3s include the opening cysteine and the closing phenylalanine or tryptophan. D genes are given only for firm matches. Only part of the rows carry a size: once, few, many, or a class if the clone is expanded.

>TRBD2|NA|TRBV6-1|TRBJ2-3
CASPAARGGLDTQYF
TGTGCCAGCCCCGCAGCGCGGGGGGGCTTAGATACGCAGTATTTT
>TRBD1|once|TRBV18|TRBJ2-7
CASSPNAGTGPYEQYF
TGTGCCAGCTCACCAAATGCCGGGACAGGGCCCTACGAGCAGTACTTC
>TRBD1|NA|TRBV12-5|TRBJ2-1
CASGSTTGGNEQFF
TGTGCTAGTGGTTCCACGACAGGGGGCAATGAGCAGTTCTTC
>TRBD1|NA|TRBV19|TRBJ1-5
CASSVTGGDQPQHF
TGTGCCAGTAGTGTGACAGGGGGTGATCAGCCCCAGCATTTT
>NA|NA|TRBV5-1|TRBJ2-5
CASSLELAGYQETQYF
TGCGCCAGCAGCTTGGAACTAGCCGGGTACCAAGAGACCCAGTACTTC
>TRBD1|NA|TRBV5-4|TRBJ2-7
CASSWDREYEQYF
TGTGCCAGCAGCTGGGACAGGGAATACGAGCAGTACTTC
>TRBD2|NA|TRBV7-8|TRBJ2-3
CASSAPKGLAGSLRTDTQYF
TGTGCCAGCAGCGCCCCTAAGGGGCTAGCGGGGTCACTACGGACAGATACGCAGTATTTT
>TRBD2|NA|TRBV7-9|TRBJ2-2
CASSSMYSGAGGKTGELFF
TGTGCCAGCAGCTCAATGTATAGCGGGGCCGGAGGGAAAACCGGGGAGCTGTTTTTT
>TRBD1|once|TRBV7-9|TRBJ1-1
CASSTGQGGGGGTETFF
TGTGCCAGCAGCACAGGACAGGGTGGGGGTGGTGGGACTGAAACTTTCTTT
>NA|NA|TRBV19|TRBJ2-2
CASSSNPVSANTGELFF
TGTGCCAGTAGTTCGAATCCCGTTTCGGCGAACACCGGGGAGCTGTTTTTT
>TRBD2|once|TRBV10-3|TRBJ2-3
CAISEYGRGGADTQYF
TGTGCCATCAGTGAATACGGGCGGGGGGGTGCAGATACGCAGTATTTT
>NA|few|TRBV6-1|TRBJ2-7
CASNVRFDYEQYF
TGTGCCAGCAATGTCAGGTTCGACTACGAGCAGTACTTC
>TRBD1|NA|TRBV10-3|TRBJ2-7
CAISIQGAREQYF
TGTGCCATCAGTATACAGGGGGCGCGGGAGCAGTACTTC
>NA|NA|TRBV27|TRBJ2-3
CASSGERLTDTQYF
TGTGCCAGCAGTGGGGAGAGGCTCACAGATACGCAGTATTTT
>TRBD2|NA|TRBV10-1|TRBJ2-3
CASSESTSGGPNTQYF
TGCGCCAGCAGTGAGTCGACTAGCGGGGGGCCGAATACGCAGTATTTT
>TRBD1|NA|TRBV10-3|TRBJ1-2
CAIRGTGQANYGYTF
TGTGCCATCAGGGGGACAGGACAAGCTAACTATGGCTACACCTTC
>NA|NA|TRBV27|TRBJ2-3
CASSLGGATDTQYF
TGTGCCAGCAGTTTAGGGGGCGCCACAGATACGCAGTATTTT
>NA|few|TRBV5-4|TRBJ2-7
CASSTGFLTYEQYF
TGTGCCAGCAGCACAGGGTTCTTAACCTACGAGCAGTACTTC
>NA|NA|TRBV5-1|TRBJ2-7
CASSGGRQRNYEQYF
TGCGCCAGCAGCGGTGGTAGACAGAGGAACTACGAGCAGTACTTC